The text below deals with one T cell receptor beta chain. This specimen belongs to a study of control samples from healthy donors and cancer patients. Germline V gene data show CDR1 as LNHDA and CDR2 as SQIVND (reference sequence). This CDR3 spans 16 amino acids. Trimming removed 1 base from V and 1 base from J, with 14 bases in between. The data were produced by immunoSEQ multiplex PCR, yet TCRdb's version contains in-frame clones alone and is incomplete. The sample holds some 120,000 clones, roughly 90% seen once. The clonotype comes from a young man in good health. Sequenced sample: blood. This rearrangement joins TRBV19 to TRBJ2-7, with D possibly being TRBD2 (5 bases). The CDR3 sequence: CASSIGGLPASYEQYF. In DNA form, the CDR3 reads TGTGCCAGTAGTATAGGCGGACTCCCGGCTTCCTACGAGCAGTACTTC.